These 4 T cell receptor beta chains were all obtained from the same sample, sequenced in a study of blood T cell repertoires in COVID-19. Only in-frame clones appear in the TCRdb table, and some are missing; sequencing was by immunoSEQ multiplex PCR. Counted here are roughly 120,000 clones, approximately 85% occurring once; the ten biggest clones make up around 3%. Material for sequencing was peripheral blood. The receptors here all came from a woman older than 75 with COVID-19, enrolled during active disease.

This clone appeared a few times. This chain links TRBV12-5 with TRBJ2-5, with D maybe TRBD1 (6 bases). CDR3 length: 13 residues. V was shortened by 2 bases and J by 4 bases, with 8 bases between the two germline ends. The germline gives CDR1 LGHNT, CDR2 FRNRAP. CDR3 in DNA: TGTGCTAGTGGTTTGAAACAGGGAGAGACCCAGTACTTC. Translated, it gives CASGLKQGETQYF.

This clone appeared a single time. The V call is TRBV29-1, the J call TRBJ1-1; tentative D call: TRBD1 (5 bases). Trimming shortened V by 6 bases and J by 13 bases, and 12 bases separated the two germline ends. The V gene's germline CDR1 is SQVTM and CDR2 ANQGSEA. The CDR3 is made up of 9 amino acids. CDR3 sequence (DNA): TGCAGCGTCAGGGCTGACGGTTTCTTT. It codes for CSVRADGFF.

The chain couples TRBV5-1 to TRBJ2-3, with 7 bases identical to TRBD1. CDR3 size: 15 residues. Per germline, CDR1 SGHRS and CDR2 YFSETQ. Germline trimming cut 1 base from V and 2 bases from J; bases unmatched to any gene: 4. In nucleotides, the CDR3 is TGCGCCAGCAGCTTGTCGGGACAGATCACAGATACGCAGTATTTT. Its protein is CASSLSGQITDTQYF.

This clone was counted a single time. This sequence joins TRBV18 and TRBJ2-5; 8 nucleotides line up with TRBD1. The germline CDR1 and CDR2 sequences are KGHSH and LQKENI. After removal of 2 bases from V and 0 bases from J, the junction contained 5 bases not matched to a gene. The CDR3 has 16 amino acids. The CDR3 loop reads CASSPIGQGYQETQYF. CDR3 sequence (DNA): TGTGCCAGCTCACCAATAGGACAGGGTTACCAAGAGACCCAGTACTTC.